One sample yielded the 32 T cell receptor beta chains listed below, sequenced in a study of identical twins. In TCRdb, the 5' RACE reads were re-called with MiXCR into one record per CDR3 protein. The table records 450,000 to 650,000 distinct CDR3 sequences, nearly 10% of them present only once. The data were also submitted as part of a second study, on yellow fever vaccine responses in identical twins.

The sample was PBMCs. The receptors here all came from a woman under 30 in good health.

On this clonotype itself: The DNA is left out, because the CDR3 cannot be placed on it with certainty; the CDR3 is given as TCRdb lists it. The CDR3 region is CASSKVGDGSCSYEQYF. The rearrangement links TRBV21-1 to TRBJ2-7; TRBD2 was called by the table and not checked on the DNA. TRBV21-1 is marked as a pseudogene. The CDR3 has 17 residues if both end residues are counted.

The chain employs TRBV12-3 or TRBV12-4 and TRBJ1-4; weak D call: TRBD1 (5 bases). The CDR3 covers 16 residues. Trimming stripped 3 bases from V and 4 bases from J, with 15 bases between. CDR3 nucleotides: TGTGCCAGCAGTTTGGAGATGACAGAGATTAATGAAAAACTGTTTTTT. Its protein is CASSLEMTEINEKLFF.

This clonotype has a count of ten or more. Mismatch with germline at one junction end may stem from a read error. This sequence joins TRBV12-3 or TRBV12-4 and TRBJ1-2; maybe TRBD1 (6 bases). The CDR3 has 11 amino acids. Here the CDR3 DNA reads TGTGCTAGCAGCTTAGGGGGTGGCTACACCTTC. It encodes CASSLGGGYTF.

This clonotype was detected a few times. The V and J genes are TRBV7-9 and TRBJ2-1; 7 bases are shared with TRBD1. V dropped 1 base and J dropped 4; count of bases not matched to a gene: 7. The CDR3 is 16 amino acids. The germline V gene has CDR1 SEHNR and CDR2 FQNEAQ (reference sequence). The DNA of the CDR3 is TGTGCCAGCAGCTTAGGGGTCCAGGGGGAGTACAATGAGCAGTTCTTC. Translating it yields CASSLGVQGEYNEQFF.

This clonotype was recorded a few times. This rearrangement joins TRBV12-3 or TRBV12-4 to TRBJ2-7; 7 nucleotides agree with TRBD2. The CDR3 sequence is 14 residues long. V shed 2 bases, J shed 2 bases, and the junction held 3 bases outside the gene matches. For the CDR3, the DNA is TGTGCCAGCAGTTTACGCGGGAGAACCTACGAGCAGTACTTC. Translating gives CASSLRGRTYEQYF.

This clonotype was counted at least ten times. DNA for the CDR3: TGTGCCAGCAGTTTAGGGTCGACGCAGTACTTC. Protein product: CASSLGSTQYF. The V gene is TRBV12-3 or TRBV12-4, the J gene TRBJ2-7; D remains unclear. This CDR3 comprises 11 residues. V was cut by 1 base and J by 9 bases, with 7 bases left in between.

This clonotype was counted at least ten times. The rearrangement uses TRBV29-1 and TRBJ1-2, with D tentatively TRBD1 (5 bases). Trimming removed 4 bases at V and 8 bases at J, with 14 bases between. CDR1 is SQVTM, CDR2 ANQGSEA, per germline. The CDR3 extends over 12 amino acids. CDR3 in amino acids: CSVGGESGGYTF. In DNA form, the CDR3 reads TGCAGCGTTGGGGGGGAAAGTGGAGGCTACACCTTC.

This clonotype has a handful of counts. The chain uses TRBV19 and TRBJ1-4; 8 nucleotides align to TRBD1. J lost 8 bases, V lost 5 bases, and 10 bases had no gene match. Germline V lookup: CDR1 LNHDA, CDR2 SQIVND (reference sequence). The CDR3 runs to 15 residues. The CDR3 sequence is CASSSPGTGREKLFF. The CDR3, as DNA: TGTGCCAGTAGTTCCCCCGGGACAGGACGCGAAAAACTGTTTTTT.

This clonotype was counted a few times. This chain joins TRBV28 and TRBJ2-7, with D tentatively TRBD1 (6 bases). Germline V gene data show CDR1 as MDHEN and CDR2 as SYDVKM. The CDR3 extends over 16 amino acids. Trimming cost V 3 bases and J 4 bases, with 19 bases left between them. The CDR3, as DNA: TGTGCCAGCAGTTTGGCGGCAGGGGCCAGGAGGTACGAGCAGTACTTC. Amino acids: CASSLAAGARRYEQYF.

This clonotype was seen only a few times. The rearrangement joins TRBV4-2 to TRBJ2-1; perhaps TRBD1 as D (5 bases). Germline CDR1 is LGHNA and CDR2 is YNFKEQ. Trimming pared 1 base from V and 8 bases from J, leaving 18 bases between. The CDR3 contains 16 residues. The CDR3 DNA follows: TGTGCCAGCAGCCAAGTAGGGCAGGGCGGTAACCATGAGCAGTTCTTC. This sequence encodes CASSQVGQGGNHEQFF.

The chain recombines TRBV12-3 or TRBV12-4 with TRBJ1-1; a weak D match, TRBD1 (6 bases). The CDR3 is 13 residues long. Deletions cut 5 bases from V and 7 bases from J, with 14 bases between. Written as DNA, the CDR3 is TGTGCCAGCAGTAGATTACAGGGAGGTGAAGCTTTCTTT. This translates into CASSRLQGGEAFF.

This clonotype showed up just a few times. The gene calls are TRBV14 and TRBJ2-2; D is perhaps TRBD1 (6 bases). The CDR3 has 15 residues. Germline CDR1 reads SGHDN; CDR2 reads FVKESK. V lost 4 bases and J lost 6, with 15 bases in between. The DNA for the CDR3 is TGTGCCAGCAGCCGTTCCGACAGGTCCGCCGGGGAGCTGTTTTTT. Translating it yields CASSRSDRSAGELFF.

This clonotype was observed a few times. The chain uses TRBV5-6 and TRBJ2-3; D ambiguous. The CDR3 is 14 amino acids. Germline CDR1 reads SGHDT; CDR2 reads YYEEEE. Trimming cost V 1 base and J 2 bases, with 8 bases left between them. The CDR3 region has the DNA TGTGCCAGCAGCTTGTTGTTACCCACAGATACGCAGTATTTT. It is translated as CASSLLLPTDTQYF. The entire variable domain, with the rest obtained from reference TRBV5-6 and TRBJ2-3, is as follows: DAGVTQSPTHLIKTRGQQVTLRCSPKSGHDTVSWYQQALGQGPQFIFQYYEEEERQRGNFPDRFSGHQFPNYSSELNVNALLLGDSALYLCASSLLLPTDTQYFGPGTRLTVL.

The table lists this clonotype with a few counts. The chain recombines TRBV4-1 with TRBJ2-5; 8 nucleotides line up with TRBD2. CDR1 and CDR2 from the germline V gene are MGHRA and YSYEKL. V was clipped by 1 base and J by 1 base; unmatched bases: 5. This CDR3 has 16 amino acids. In nucleotides, the CDR3 is TGCGCCAGCAGCCAAGGGGGAGGACTAGCCCAAGAGACCCAGTACTTC. This encodes CASSQGGGLAQETQYF.

This clonotype was seen a few times. The V call is TRBV4-3, the J call TRBJ2-1, with D maybe TRBD2 (6 bases). Per germline, CDR1 LGHNA and CDR2 YSLEER. CDR3 size: 15 residues. Trimming took off 1 base at V and 9 bases at J, with 16 bases between the two ends. The CDR3 sequence: CASSQVPTSKGEQFF. DNA of the CDR3: TGCGCCAGCAGCCAAGTGCCGACTAGTAAGGGTGAGCAGTTCTTC.

There are many counts of this clonotype. The CDR3 DNA reads TGTGCCAGCAGCACCGGCCGAATCACGAACAATGAGCAGTTCTTC. Its translation: CASSTGRITNNEQFF. This chain uses TRBV28 with TRBJ2-1, with no clear D. The V end was cut by 6 bases, the J end by 5 bases, with 17 bases between. In germline, CDR1 is MDHEN, CDR2 SYDVKM. The CDR3 runs 15 residues.

This clonotype appeared once. This chain joins TRBV2 and TRBJ2-1; 11 nucleotides match TRBD2. This CDR3 is built from 16 residues. The germline V gene has CDR1 SNHLY and CDR2 FYNNEI. V dropped 4 bases and J dropped 6; count of bases not matched to a gene: 8. CDR3 sequence (DNA): TGTGCCAGCAGTGGTAGCGGGAGGGCCAGTCGCAATGAGCAGTTCTTC. It specifies CASSGSGRASRNEQFF. Full variable domain (outside the CDR3, taken from reference TRBV2 and TRBJ2-1): EPEVTQTPSHQVTQMGQEVILRCVPISNHLYFYWYRQILGQKVEFLVSFYNNEISEKSEIFDDQFSVERPDGSNFTLKIRSTKLEDSAMYFCASSGSGRASRNEQFFGPGTRLTVL.

This clonotype was observed a handful of times. The J gene is TRBJ1-2, the V gene TRBV6-5, with D maybe TRBD1 (6 bases). The CDR3 runs 13 residues. V was clipped by 7 bases and J by 5 bases, with 14 bases between them. Per the germline V gene, CDR1 is MNHEY and CDR2 is SVGAGI. CDR3 amino acids: CASITGTPYGYTF. Here the CDR3 DNA reads TGTGCCAGCATTACCGGGACACCTTATGGCTACACCTTC.

This sequence joins TRBV5-1 and TRBJ1-3, with 8 bases matching TRBD1. The CDR3 covers 19 residues. Germline assignment: CDR1 SGHRS and CDR2 YFSETQ. Trimming took 0 bases from V and 0 from J; bases not matched to a gene: 11. CDR3 sequence reads: CASSLEGQGSLLSGNTIYF. CDR3 nucleotides: TGCGCCAGCAGCTTGGAAGGACAGGGCTCCCTGCTCTCTGGAAACACCATATATTTT.

This clonotype was recorded many times. V is TRBV12-3 or TRBV12-4 and J is TRBJ1-1; TRBD1 aligns across 10 bases. Trimming cost V 5 bases and J 5 bases; bases outside gene matches: 5. This CDR3 region has 14 residues. The DNA of the CDR3 is TGTGCCAGCAGTCTGGGACAGGGGAAGACTGAAGCTTTCTTT. Amino acid sequence: CASSLGQGKTEAFF.

V and J are TRBV6-5 and TRBJ2-1; 10 nucleotides align to TRBD2. J gave up 8 bases and V 2 bases, and 9 bases lay outside the gene matches. The CDR3 runs 16 residues. Germline CDR1 is MNHEY and CDR2 is SVGAGI. Here the CDR3 reads CASSYGLAGVFDEQFF. CDR3 nucleotide sequence: TGTGCCAGCAGTTACGGGCTAGCGGGGGTTTTCGATGAGCAGTTCTTC.

This clonotype was found a few times. This sequence joins TRBV20-1 and TRBJ1-5; no firm D call. The CDR3 consists of 12 residues. V shed 3 bases and J shed 4 bases, with 7 bases lying between them. Germline V gene data show CDR1 as DFQATT and CDR2 as SNEGSKA (reference sequence). CDR3 in amino acids: CSASNGNQPQHF. The CDR3 region has the DNA TGCAGTGCTAGTAACGGGAATCAGCCCCAGCATTTT.

In this sample, this clonotype turned up a few times. The chain combines TRBV10-3 with TRBJ2-7, with 7 bases lining up with TRBD1. The germline gives CDR1 ENHRY, CDR2 SYGVKD. The CDR3 runs to 15 residues. V shed 6 bases and J 4 bases; nucleotides not matched to a gene: 12. The CDR3 loop is CAISLLTGKGYEQYF. CDR3 bases: TGTGCCATCAGCCTCTTGACAGGGAAGGGTTACGAGCAGTACTTC.

The table lists this clonotype with many counts. J is TRBJ2-3 and V is TRBV29-1; 7 bases align to TRBD2. The germline V gene encodes CDR1 SQVTM and CDR2 ANQGSEA. The CDR3 spans 12 residues. The CDR3, as DNA: TGCAGTGTGGAGGGAGGGGCAGATACGCAGTATTTT. It encodes CSVEGGADTQYF.

This chain uses TRBV12-3 or TRBV12-4 with TRBJ2-7, with D perhaps given as TRBD1 or TRBD2 (5 bases each). The CDR3 consists of 15 residues. The V end lost 6 bases, the J end lost 2 bases, and 17 bases lay between the germline ends. CDR3 coding DNA: TGTGCCAGCAGCAGAGGGGTCCCTTCAACCTACGAGCAGTACTTC. It encodes CASSRGVPSTYEQYF.

This clonotype showed up many times. The gene calls are TRBV6-6 and TRBJ2-7; 9 bases are a match to TRBD2. The CDR3 consists of 13 residues. After removal of 11 bases from V and 0 bases from J, the junction contained 5 bases not matched to a gene. The germline V gene has CDR1 MNHNY and CDR2 SVGAGI (reference sequence). This CDR3 is CACGAGGSYEQYF. As DNA, the CDR3 is TGTGCCTGTGGAGCGGGGGGCTCCTACGAGCAGTACTTC.

This clonotype was counted between two and nine times. The chain joins TRBV12-3 or TRBV12-4 to TRBJ2-1, with D possibly called TRBD1 or TRBD2 (5 bases each). The CDR3 covers 14 residues. The ends were cut back, 6 bases at V and 5 bases at J, with 14 bases in the middle. The DNA for the CDR3 is TGTGCCAGCAGCCTGGGACCCCAGGACAATGAGCAGTTCTTC. Encoded protein: CASSLGPQDNEQFF.

This clonotype has at least ten counts. The chain combines TRBV11-2 with TRBJ2-7; D may be TRBD2 (6 bases). Per germline, CDR1 SGHAT and CDR2 FQNNGV. V lost 3 bases, J lost 5 bases, and 8 bases lay in between. This CDR3 comprises 12 residues. The chain's CDR3 is CASSFRGNEQYF. The CDR3 nucleotides read TGTGCCAGCAGCTTCCGGGGGAACGAGCAGTACTTC.

This clonotype was detected ten times or more. The V and J genes are TRBV11-2 and TRBJ1-5; no reliable D call. The germline gives CDR1 SGHAT, CDR2 FQNNGV. V was clipped by 1 base and J by 4 bases, with 8 bases between them. This CDR3 spans 14 amino acids. CDR3 amino acids: CASSLGLGNQPQHF. In nucleotides, the CDR3 is TGTGCCAGCAGCTTAGGCCTGGGGAATCAGCCCCAGCATTTT.

This rearrangement joins TRBV2 to TRBJ2-5, with 9 bases lining up with TRBD2. Looked up from germline, CDR1 is SNHLY and CDR2 is FYNNEI. V was clipped by 3 bases and J by 4 bases; unmatched bases: 3. The CDR3 is 14 amino acids. For the CDR3, the DNA is TGTGCCAGCAGTGAGGAGCGGGGGGTAGAGACCCAGTACTTC. Translated, it gives CASSEERGVETQYF.

This clonotype was counted many times. The chain couples TRBV7-8 to TRBJ1-5; D unresolved. The V and J ends lost 3 bases and 3 bases respectively, with 12 bases between them. The CDR3 length is 15 residues. Germline V gene lookup returns CDR1 SGHVS and CDR2 FQNEAQ. The CDR3 bases are TGTGCCAGCAGCTTTGAGGACGGCCCCAATCAGCCCCAGCATTTT. Protein: CASSFEDGPNQPQHF.

This clonotype was counted ten times or more. J is TRBJ2-3 and V is TRBV5-8, with D uncertain. Germline V gene data show CDR1 as SGHTS and CDR2 as YDEGEE. Trimming left V 1 base short and J 2 bases short, with 11 bases between. The CDR3 is made up of 15 amino acids. The CDR3 coding sequence is TGTGCCAGCAGCTTGTATTCCCAAAACACAGATACGCAGTATTTT. It is translated as CASSLYSQNTDTQYF.